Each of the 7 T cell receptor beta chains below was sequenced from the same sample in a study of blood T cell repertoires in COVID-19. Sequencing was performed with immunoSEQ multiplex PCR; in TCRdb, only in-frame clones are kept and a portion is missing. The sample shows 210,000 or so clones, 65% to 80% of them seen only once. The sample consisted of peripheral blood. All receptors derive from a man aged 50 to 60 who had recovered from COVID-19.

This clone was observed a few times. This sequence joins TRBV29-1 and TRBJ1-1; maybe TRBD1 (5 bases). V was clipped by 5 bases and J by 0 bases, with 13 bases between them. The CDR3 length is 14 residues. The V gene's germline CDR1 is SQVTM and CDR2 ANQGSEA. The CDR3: CSVWGRIMNTEAFF. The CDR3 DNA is TGCAGCGTTTGGGGCCGCATAATGAACACTGAAGCTTTCTTT.

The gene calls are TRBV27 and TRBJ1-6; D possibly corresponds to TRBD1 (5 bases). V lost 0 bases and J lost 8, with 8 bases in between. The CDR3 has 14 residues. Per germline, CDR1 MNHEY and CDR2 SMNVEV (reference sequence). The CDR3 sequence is CASSLSGPYSPLHF. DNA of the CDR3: TGTGCCAGCAGTTTATCGGGGCCTTATTCACCCCTCCACTTT.

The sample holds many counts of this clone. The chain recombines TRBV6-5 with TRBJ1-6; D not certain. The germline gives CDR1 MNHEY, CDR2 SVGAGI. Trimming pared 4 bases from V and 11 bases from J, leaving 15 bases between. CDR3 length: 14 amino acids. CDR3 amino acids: CASSFVRLDPPLHF. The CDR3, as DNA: TGTGCCAGCAGTTTTGTGAGGTTGGATCCACCCCTCCACTTT.

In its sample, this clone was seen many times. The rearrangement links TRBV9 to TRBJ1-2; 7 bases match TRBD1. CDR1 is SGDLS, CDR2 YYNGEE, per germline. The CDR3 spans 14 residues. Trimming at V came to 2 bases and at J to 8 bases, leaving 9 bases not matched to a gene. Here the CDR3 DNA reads TGTGCCAGCAGCGTGCACACAGGGGCGGAGGGCTACACCTTC. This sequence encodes CASSVHTGAEGYTF.

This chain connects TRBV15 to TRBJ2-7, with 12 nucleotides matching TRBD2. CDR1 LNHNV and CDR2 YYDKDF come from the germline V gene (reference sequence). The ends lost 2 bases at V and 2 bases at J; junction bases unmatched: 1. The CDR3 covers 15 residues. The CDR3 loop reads CATSRRTSGAYEQYF. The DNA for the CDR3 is TGTGCCACCAGCAGACGGACTAGCGGGGCCTACGAGCAGTACTTC.

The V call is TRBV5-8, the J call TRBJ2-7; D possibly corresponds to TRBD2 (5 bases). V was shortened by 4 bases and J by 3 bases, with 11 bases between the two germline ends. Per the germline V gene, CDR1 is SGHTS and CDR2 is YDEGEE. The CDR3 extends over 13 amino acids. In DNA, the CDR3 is TGTGCCAGCAGCCCCGACCGGGACTACGAGCAGTACTTC. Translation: CASSPDRDYEQYF.

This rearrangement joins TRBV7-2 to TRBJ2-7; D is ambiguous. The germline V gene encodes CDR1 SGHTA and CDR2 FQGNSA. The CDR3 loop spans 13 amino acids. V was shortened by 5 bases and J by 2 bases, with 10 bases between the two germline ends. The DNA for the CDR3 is TGTGCCAGCAGCCCAGTTTTTGCCTACGAGCAGTACTTC. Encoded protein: CASSPVFAYEQYF.